The T cell receptor (beta chain) described here comes from a study of T cells in Graves' hyperthyroidism and ophthalmopathy. RNA transcripts provided the source from which TCR beta CDR3 regions were amplified. Researchers ran a first-round RT-PCR on the TCR CDR3 using the HTBI primer set. TCRdb processed the multiplex PCR reads anew with MiXCR; each CDR3 protein has one entry. The sample yields a few hundred thousand distinct CDR3 sequences, 15% to 20% seen once. Trimming cost V 6 bases and J 4 bases, with 19 bases left between them. The CDR3 extends over 16 amino acids. Germline V gene lookup returns CDR1 MNHNS and CDR2 SASEGT.

The clonotype originates from a man between 45 and 60 years old with Graves' ophthalmopathy. Material: blood. The V call is TRBV6-1, the J call TRBJ2-4; weak D call: TRBD2 (6 bases). The DNA of the CDR3 is TGTGCCAGCAGCCCTGATGGGGGAGGCCGAAAAAACATTCAGTACTTC. As protein: CASSPDGGGRKNIQYF.